The 28 T cell receptor beta chains below were found in one sample sequenced in a study of vaccination effects on CD4 cells after COVID-19. No antigen is known for these receptors. Scientists isolated CD4+ T cells after a roughly nine-day culture period ended. The person had PCR-confirmed SARS-CoV-2 infection between March and December 2020. Vaccination of participants consisted of two doses of either the BNT162b2 or mRNA-1273 vaccine. TCRdb keeps only in-frame clones here, not all; method: immunoSEQ multiplex PCR. Of around 50,000 clones in the sample, around three quarters were seen once. Sequenced material: CD4+ T cells from PBMCs cultured without peptide, taken after COVID-19 vaccination. Every receptor here comes from a human donor who had a prior SARS-CoV-2 infection.

V gene TRBV5-1 combines with J gene TRBJ1-4, with a tentative D call TRBD1 (5 bases). V lost 2 bases to trimming and J lost 4 bases, with 15 bases between them. From germline, CDR1 is SGHRS and CDR2 YFSETQ. CDR3 length: 16 residues. Written as DNA, the CDR3 is TGCGCCAGCAGCTTACAAGGGGCGCTGGATAATGAAAAACTGTTTTTT. Encoded protein: CASSLQGALDNEKLFF.

A few counts support this clone. CDR3 DNA: TGTGCCAGCAGCCAACCGGGACGGGCATATGGCTACACCTTC. The encoded protein is CASSQPGRAYGYTF. V and J are TRBV4-2 and TRBJ1-2; weak D call: TRBD1 (5 bases). V lost 2 bases, J lost 5 bases, and 12 bases lay in between. The CDR3 sequence is 14 residues long. Germline assignment: CDR1 LGHNA and CDR2 YNFKEQ.

V gene TRBV5-4 combines with J gene TRBJ2-7, with 7 positions matching TRBD1. The CDR3 loop spans 14 amino acids. V was clipped by 4 bases and J by 2 bases; unmatched bases: 6. The germline gives CDR1 SGHNT, CDR2 YYREEE (reference sequence). The CDR3 DNA follows: TGTGCCAGCAGCCCAACGGGGACAGCCTACGAGCAGTACTTC. Its translation: CASSPTGTAYEQYF.

This clone was seen only a few times. The chain has TRBV14 and TRBJ2-2, with 7 nucleotides matching TRBD2. Germline loops: CDR1 SGHDN, CDR2 FVKESK. J lost 6 bases, V lost 0 bases, and 10 bases had no gene match. The CDR3 length is 17 residues. The CDR3 nucleotides are TGTGCCAGCAGCCAAGATCTCCTAGCGGCGGGGTCCGGGGAGCTGTTTTTT. Its protein is CASSQDLLAAGSGELFF. The full variable domain, rest sourced from reference TRBV14 and TRBJ2-2, is EAGVTQFPSHSVIEKGQTVTLRCDPISGHDNLYWYRRVMGKEIKFLLHFVKESKQDESGMPNNRFLAERTGGTYSTLKVQPAELEDSGVYFCASSQDLLAAGSGELFFGEGSRLTVL.

This clone appeared a few times. The chain has TRBV6-2 or TRBV6-3 and TRBJ2-1, with 9 bases identical to TRBD1. The CDR3 is made up of 16 amino acids. Germline lookup yields CDR1 MNHEY and CDR2 SVGEGT. Germline trimming cut 6 bases from V and 5 bases from J; bases unmatched to any gene: 11. CDR3 sequence: CASSGRTGAGNNEQFF. In DNA form, the CDR3 reads TGTGCCAGCAGCGGCCGGACAGGGGCGGGGAACAATGAGCAGTTCTTC.

V usage is TRBV30 and J usage is TRBJ1-2; no clear D gene. V was cut by 1 base and J by 4 bases, with 13 bases left in between. Germline-derived CDR1 and CDR2 are GTSNPN and SVGIG (reference sequence). This CDR3 is built from 14 residues. The CDR3 protein is CAWSAIGVAYGYTF. CDR3 bases: TGTGCCTGGAGTGCTATCGGGGTTGCCTATGGCTACACCTTC.

The CDR3 sequence: CAWSVVTDTQYF. In DNA, the CDR3 is TGTGCCTGGAGTGTTGTCACAGATACGCAGTATTTT. The J gene is TRBJ2-3, the V gene TRBV30; D unclear. CDR3 length: 12 residues. V was shortened by 0 bases and J by 2 bases, with 3 bases between the two germline ends. The V gene's germline CDR1 is GTSNPN and CDR2 SVGIG (reference sequence).

J is TRBJ1-3 and V is TRBV6-5; 7 nucleotides agree with TRBD1. The CDR3 contains 14 residues. With 6 bases clipped from V and 4 bases from J, the junction kept 6 bases outside the gene matches. Per germline, CDR1 MNHEY and CDR2 SVGAGI. The CDR3 sequence: CASSFDREGNTIYF. The CDR3 DNA is TGTGCCAGCAGCTTTGACAGGGAAGGAAACACCATATATTTT.

This chain links TRBV5-1 with TRBJ1-2, with 9 positions matching TRBD1. CDR1 is SGHRS and CDR2 is YFSETQ in the germline V gene. The CDR3 totals 15 residues. Losses at the gene ends were 0 bases for V and 5 bases for J; bases not matched to a gene: 5. This CDR3 reads CASSLAWDRVYGYTF. The CDR3 nucleotides are TGCGCCAGCAGCTTGGCCTGGGACAGGGTTTATGGCTACACCTTC. Complete variable domain (other parts from reference TRBV5-1 and TRBJ1-2): KAGVTQTPRYLIKTRGQQVTLSCSPISGHRSVSWYQQTPGQGLQFLFEYFSETQRNKGNFPGRFSGRQFSNSRSEMNVSTLELGDSALYLCASSLAWDRVYGYTFGSGTRLTVV.

J is TRBJ1-5 and V is TRBV6-4; no firm D call. The V end was cut by 1 base, the J end by 2 bases, with 12 bases between. Germline CDR1 and CDR2: MRHNA and SNTAGT. The CDR3 extends over 16 amino acids. CDR3: CASSDFSPYGNQPQHF. The CDR3 nucleotides are TGTGCCAGCAGTGACTTTAGCCCTTATGGCAATCAGCCCCAGCATTTT.

This clone was recorded a few times. In DNA form, the CDR3 reads TGTGCCAGCACCCCGAACCTAAGCTACGAGCAGTACTTC. Translation gives CASTPNLSYEQYF. The chain joins TRBV25-1 to TRBJ2-7; unclear D gene. Between the trimmed V and J ends, which lost 7 bases and 3 bases, there was a span of 13 bases. The germline gives CDR1 MGHDK, CDR2 SYGVNS. CDR3 length: 13 amino acids.

The chain couples TRBV7-8 to TRBJ2-7; TRBD1 aligns across 9 bases. V lost 4 bases to trimming and J lost 4 bases; unmatched junction nucleotides: 11. Germline V gene lookup returns CDR1 SGHVS and CDR2 FQNEAQ. The CDR3 sequence is 16 residues long. The CDR3 DNA follows: TGTGCCAGCAGCTCTCGCCGGGACAGGGTTTTTTACGAGCAGTACTTC. Protein: CASSSRRDRVFYEQYF.

The chain uses TRBV18 and TRBJ2-7; no firm D call. Trimming removed 1 base at V and 1 base at J, with 8 bases between. Germline loops: CDR1 KGHSH, CDR2 LQKENI. This CDR3 is built from 14 residues. The CDR3 reads CASSPRVGSYEQYF. CDR3 nucleotide sequence: TGTGCCAGCTCACCACGTGTTGGGTCCTACGAGCAGTACTTC.

V gene TRBV2 combines with J gene TRBJ1-6; no clear D gene. Between the trimmed V and J ends, which lost 11 bases and 8 bases, there was a span of 16 bases. The CDR3 contains 13 residues. Per the germline V gene, CDR1 is SNHLY and CDR2 is FYNNEI. The DNA of the CDR3 is TGTGCCGGCTGCACAGTCGAAGATTCACCCCTCCACTTT. Protein product: CAGCTVEDSPLHF.

This clone showed up just once. The chain uses TRBV6-5 and TRBJ1-4; the D gene is possibly TRBD1 (5 bases). Trimming pared 8 bases from V and 2 bases from J, leaving 9 bases between. This CDR3 comprises 13 residues. Per the germline V gene, CDR1 is MNHEY and CDR2 is SVGAGI. The CDR3 DNA sequence: TGTGCCAGCGGAGGGACGACTAATGAAAAACTGTTTTTT. Translation: CASGGTTNEKLFF.

The chain joins TRBV7-8 to TRBJ2-3, with a weak D call TRBD2 (6 bases). Deletions cut 8 bases from V and 0 bases from J, with 18 bases between. Germline V gene data show CDR1 as SGHVS and CDR2 as FQNEAQ. This CDR3 region has 16 residues. The CDR3 sequence: CASGGWSGGSTDTQYF. The CDR3 DNA is TGTGCCAGCGGGGGGTGGTCCGGGGGTAGCACAGATACGCAGTATTTT.

This clone came up a few times. The chain recombines TRBV3-1 (or the pseudogene TRBV3-2) with TRBJ2-3; 11 bases are a match to TRBD1. This CDR3 is 14 amino acids long. Germline CDR1 reads LGHDT; CDR2 reads YNNKEL (reference sequence). J was trimmed by 10 bases and V by 6 bases; bases with no gene match: 9. This chain's CDR3 is CASSTPGQGVSQYF. In DNA form, the CDR3 reads TGTGCCAGCAGTACTCCGGGACAGGGGGTGTCGCAGTATTTT.

V is TRBV6-6 and J is TRBJ1-5; TRBD1 agrees at 9 bases. This CDR3 is built from 12 residues. V gave up 6 bases and J gave up 9 bases; unmatched junction bases: 3. The germline gives CDR1 MNHNY, CDR2 SVGAGI (reference sequence). The DNA of the CDR3 is TGTGCCAGCAGGGGACAGGGATCGCCCCAGCATTTT. It yields the protein CASRGQGSPQHF.

Remarks on this clone: Other nucleotide sequences in the sample specify the same CDR3. The genes are TRBV18 and TRBJ2-5; a possible D gene is TRBD2 (5 bases). The V and J ends lost 6 bases and 1 base respectively, with 9 bases between them. Germline loops: CDR1 KGHSH, CDR2 LQKENI. The CDR3 loop spans 13 amino acids. CDR3 sequence reads: CASSRDPQETQYF. In nucleotides, the CDR3 is TGTGCCAGCTCCCGGGATCCCCAAGAGACCCAGTACTTC.

This clone was seen more than once but under ten times. The rearrangement links TRBV5-1 to TRBJ2-1; D unresolved. CDR3 size: 14 residues. Looked up from germline, CDR1 is SGHRS and CDR2 is YFSETQ. Trimming cost V 0 bases and J 7 bases, with 11 bases left between them. The CDR3 bases are TGCGCCAGCAGCTTGGAGAGTTCCGCGAATGAGCAGTTCTTC. As protein: CASSLESSANEQFF. Based on the CDR3 plus reference TRBV5-1 and TRBJ2-1, the full variable domain is KAGVTQTPRYLIKTRGQQVTLSCSPISGHRSVSWYQQTPGQGLQFLFEYFSETQRNKGNFPGRFSGRQFSNSRSEMNVSTLELGDSALYLCASSLESSANEQFFGPGTRLTVL.

CDR3 region: CASSQELGGPIYF. The CDR3 DNA sequence: TGTGCCAGCAGCCAAGAGCTAGGGGGTCCCATATATTTT. The chain has TRBV3-1 (or the pseudogene TRBV3-2) and TRBJ1-3; possible D gene TRBD1, 6 bases. V was cut by 0 bases and J by 11 bases, with 11 bases left in between. The CDR3 has 13 amino acids. Germline CDR1 and CDR2: LGHDT and YNNKEL (reference sequence).

The J gene is TRBJ2-3, the V gene TRBV5-1; D uncertain. Germline V lookup: CDR1 SGHRS, CDR2 YFSETQ. This CDR3 is built from 13 residues. The V end was cut by 0 bases, the J end by 6 bases, with 8 bases between. CDR3 region: CASSLVVFDTQYF. CDR3 coding DNA: TGCGCCAGCAGCTTGGTTGTCTTCGATACGCAGTATTTT. Full variable domain (remainder filled in from reference TRBV5-1 and TRBJ2-3): KAGVTQTPRYLIKTRGQQVTLSCSPISGHRSVSWYQQTPGQGLQFLFEYFSETQRNKGNFPGRFSGRQFSNSRSEMNVSTLELGDSALYLCASSLVVFDTQYFGPGTRLTVL.

The chain uses TRBV12-5 and TRBJ2-7; 7 bases agree with TRBD2. The CDR3 covers 16 residues. The trim removed 0 bases at V and 4 bases at J, leaving 9 bases unmatched. Germline V CDR1 and CDR2: LGHNT, FRNRAP. The CDR3 loop is CASGLVLWDYGYEQYF. In DNA, the CDR3 is TGTGCTAGTGGTTTGGTACTTTGGGACTACGGATACGAGCAGTACTTC.

The chain employs TRBV4-1 and TRBJ2-5; maybe TRBD1 (5 bases). Trimming removed 0 bases from V and 4 bases from J, with 15 bases in between. This CDR3 contains 16 residues. Germline-derived CDR1 and CDR2 are MGHRA and YSYEKL. The CDR3 spells CASSQDLRVGRETQYF. The CDR3 DNA sequence: TGCGCCAGCAGCCAAGATCTCAGGGTAGGAAGAGAGACCCAGTACTTC.

The chain couples TRBV7-9 to TRBJ2-3; 8 nucleotides agree with TRBD2. The CDR3 has 15 amino acids. In germline, CDR1 is SEHNR, CDR2 FQNEAQ (reference sequence). V gave up 3 bases and J gave up 2 bases; unmatched junction bases: 4. CDR3 sequence (DNA): TGTGCCAGCAGCTTTGGACTAGCCCCCACAGATACGCAGTATTTT. Translating gives CASSFGLAPTDTQYF.

The chain joins TRBV7-2 to TRBJ2-7; 7 nucleotides agree with TRBD2. With 2 bases clipped from V and 3 bases from J, the junction kept 7 bases outside the gene matches. The CDR3 runs 15 residues. CDR1 is SGHTA, CDR2 FQGNSA, per germline. CDR3 sequence reads: CASSLRGGRIYEQYF. In DNA form, the CDR3 reads TGTGCCAGCAGCTTACGTGGCGGGAGAATCTACGAGCAGTACTTC.

The V gene is TRBV6-5, the J gene TRBJ2-5; the D is unclear. Trimming cost V 10 bases and J 5 bases, with 8 bases left between them. Germline V CDR1 and CDR2: MNHEY, SVGAGI. The CDR3 has 10 amino acids. The CDR3 DNA follows: TGTGCCACTCCCCCGGAGACCCAGTACTTC. Protein product: CATPPETQYF.

CDR3 protein: CASRNQGGGDEKLFF. The CDR3 DNA sequence: TGTGCCAGCAGAAATCAAGGGGGGGGTGATGAAAAACTGTTTTTT. The chain employs TRBV6-5 and TRBJ1-4; tentative D call: TRBD1 (6 bases). This CDR3 region has 15 residues. The V gene's germline CDR1 is MNHEY and CDR2 SVGAGI. The V end was cut by 6 bases, the J end by 6 bases, with 17 bases between.